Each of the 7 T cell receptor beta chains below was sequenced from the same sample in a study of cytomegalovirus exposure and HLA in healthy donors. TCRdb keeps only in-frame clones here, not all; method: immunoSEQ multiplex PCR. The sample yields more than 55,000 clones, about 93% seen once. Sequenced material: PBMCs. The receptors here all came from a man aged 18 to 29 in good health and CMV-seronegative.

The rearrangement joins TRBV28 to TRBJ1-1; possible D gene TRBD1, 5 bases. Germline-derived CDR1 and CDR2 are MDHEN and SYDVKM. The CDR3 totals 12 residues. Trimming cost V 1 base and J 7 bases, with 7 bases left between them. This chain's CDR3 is CASSLLGDEAFF. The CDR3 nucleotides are TGTGCCAGCAGTTTATTAGGGGATGAAGCTTTCTTT.

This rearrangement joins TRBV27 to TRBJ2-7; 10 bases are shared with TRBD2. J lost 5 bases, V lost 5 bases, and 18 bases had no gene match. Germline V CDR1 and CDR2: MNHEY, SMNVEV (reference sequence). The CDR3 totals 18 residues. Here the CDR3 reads CASSHAGTSETSTHEQYF. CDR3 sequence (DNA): TGTGCCAGCAGTCACGCCGGGACTAGCGAAACCTCGACTCACGAGCAGTACTTC.

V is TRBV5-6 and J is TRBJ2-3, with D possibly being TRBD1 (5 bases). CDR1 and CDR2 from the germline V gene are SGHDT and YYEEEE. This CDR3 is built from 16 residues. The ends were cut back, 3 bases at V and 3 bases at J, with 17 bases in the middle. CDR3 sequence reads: CASSSQGTRLTDTQYF. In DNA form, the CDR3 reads TGTGCCAGCAGCTCCCAGGGTACGAGATTAACAGATACGCAGTATTTT. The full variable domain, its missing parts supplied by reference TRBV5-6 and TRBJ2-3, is DAGVTQSPTHLIKTRGQQVTLRCSPKSGHDTVSWYQQALGQGPQFIFQYYEEEERQRGNFPDRFSGHQFPNYSSELNVNALLLGDSALYLCASSSQGTRLTDTQYFGPGTRLTVL.

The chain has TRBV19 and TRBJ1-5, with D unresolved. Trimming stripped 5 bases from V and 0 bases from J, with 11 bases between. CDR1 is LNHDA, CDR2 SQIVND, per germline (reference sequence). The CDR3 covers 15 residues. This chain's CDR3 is CASSLLPVSNQPQHF. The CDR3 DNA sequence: TGTGCCAGTAGTCTCCTCCCAGTTAGCAATCAGCCCCAGCATTTT.

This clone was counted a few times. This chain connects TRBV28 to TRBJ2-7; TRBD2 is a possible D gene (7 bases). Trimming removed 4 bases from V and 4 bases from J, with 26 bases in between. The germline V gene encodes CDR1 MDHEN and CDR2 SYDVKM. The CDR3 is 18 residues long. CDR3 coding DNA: TGTGCCAGCAGTTCCACGGGGGGCGCGGTTGGGGTTTTTTACGAGCAGTACTTC. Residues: CASSSTGGAVGVFYEQYF.

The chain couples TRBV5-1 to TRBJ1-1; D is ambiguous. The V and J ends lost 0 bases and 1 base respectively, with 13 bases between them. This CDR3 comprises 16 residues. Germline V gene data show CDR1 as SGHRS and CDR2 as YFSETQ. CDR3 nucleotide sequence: TGCGCCAGCAGCTTGGAAGTCCCCGGGAGGAACACTGAAGCTTTCTTT. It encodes CASSLEVPGRNTEAFF.

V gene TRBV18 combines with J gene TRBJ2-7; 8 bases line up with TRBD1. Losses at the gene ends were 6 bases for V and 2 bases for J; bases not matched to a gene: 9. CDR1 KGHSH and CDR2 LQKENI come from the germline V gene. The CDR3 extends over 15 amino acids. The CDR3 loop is CASSPDRGVTYEQYF. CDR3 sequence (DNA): TGTGCCAGCTCGCCAGACAGGGGTGTCACCTACGAGCAGTACTTC. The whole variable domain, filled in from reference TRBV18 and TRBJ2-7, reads NAGVMQNPRHLVRRRGQEARLRCSPMKGHSHVYWYRQLPEEGLKFMVYLQKENIIDESGMPKERFSAEFPKEGPSILRIQQVVRGDSAAYFCASSPDRGVTYEQYFGPGTRLTVT.